This entry is about one TCR beta chain. The data are from a study of CD8 T cells in Susac syndrome. TEMRA cells were FACS-enriched, unlike CD8+ and CD4+ T cells, which were negatively isolated. The CDR3 sequence is 17 residues long. Germline CDR1 is LGHDT and CDR2 is YNNKEL (reference sequence). Trimming left V 2 bases short and J 4 bases short, with 20 bases between. Random hexamers primed reverse transcription of 0.5 to 1 ug RNA. Amplification of TCR beta CDR3 across 54 Vbeta and 13 Jbeta was performed with immunoSEQ multiplex PCR. TCRdb reanalysed the immunoSEQ multiplex PCR reads using MiXCR and keeps one entry per CDR3 protein. The sample consists of approximately 120,000 distinct CDR3 sequences, approximately 95% of them appearing once.

Sequenced: CD8+ T cells from PBMCs. This TCR was recovered from a human donor with multiple sclerosis. The V and J genes are TRBV3-1 and TRBJ2-5, with a tentative D call TRBD2 (6 bases). The chain's CDR3 is CASSQKRVGLARETQYF. The CDR3 DNA reads as TGTGCCAGCAGCCAAAAACGGGTGGGGCTAGCGAGAGAGACCCAGTACTTC.